Below are 8 T cell receptor beta chains sequenced from a single sample in a study of T cells after posttransplantation cyclophosphamide. Busulfan-fludarabine conditioning, marrow transplant, and cyclophosphamide on days +3 and +4 were administered. Sequencing used immunoSEQ multiplex PCR; TCRdb keeps in-frame clones, though not all of them. The specimen has about 14,000 clones, none found just once. The source material was PBMCs, sampled 1,000 to 1,200 days after allogeneic stem cell transplant with posttransplant cyclophosphamide. Receptor source: a female patient aged 40 to 50 who received an allogeneic stem cell transplant from a related donor, was CMV-positive, and had no GVHD. Some T cells may be provided by the graft donor.

This clone showed up many times. CDR3 sequence reads: CASSQDRGQGGLAGVVTQYF. In DNA form, the CDR3 reads TGCGCCAGCAGCCAAGATAGGGGACAGGGCGGACTAGCGGGGGTGGTGACGCAGTATTTT. The chain employs TRBV4-1 and TRBJ2-3; 13 positions agree with TRBD2. CDR1 is MGHRA and CDR2 is YSYEKL in the germline V gene. The CDR3 is 20 amino acids. V shed 0 bases and J 9 bases; nucleotides not matched to a gene: 18.

This clone was seen a handful of times. The CDR3 loop is CASSESGGPADTQYF. The CDR3 DNA is TGTGCCAGCAGTGAATCGGGGGGGCCGGCAGATACGCAGTATTTT. The genes are TRBV6-1 and TRBJ2-3; 8 positions agree with TRBD2. The CDR3 has 15 amino acids. The J segment lost 4 bases and the V segment lost 2 bases, leaving 5 bases of the junction unmatched. CDR1 is MNHNS, CDR2 SASEGT, per germline.

This clone was counted many times. J is TRBJ2-2 and V is TRBV7-2, with TRBD2 identical over 12 bases. The CDR3 sequence is 18 residues long. Trimming at V came to 0 bases and at J to 6 bases, leaving 8 bases not matched to a gene. Germline assignment: CDR1 SGHTA and CDR2 FQGNSA. The CDR3 DNA reads TGTGCCAGCAGCTTAGCGGGGGCTAGCGGGGGGGCCTCCGGGGAGCTGTTTTTT. Protein product: CASSLAGASGGASGELFF.

In its sample, this clone was seen many times. The rearrangement uses TRBV9 and TRBJ1-3, with D maybe TRBD1 (6 bases). The length of the CDR3 is 19 residues. In germline, CDR1 is SGDLS, CDR2 YYNGEE. Deletions cut 4 bases from V and 2 bases from J, with 25 bases between. This chain's CDR3 is CASSTQTVTFRGTGNTIYF. For the CDR3, the DNA is TGTGCCAGCAGCACTCAGACAGTCACCTTCAGGGGAACTGGAAACACCATATATTTT.

This clone was counted at least ten times. CDR3 in amino acids: CASSQPAGTNTGELFF. CDR3 sequence (DNA): TGTGCCAGCAGCCAACCGGCCGGGACGAACACCGGGGAGCTGTTTTTT. The chain uses TRBV4-2 and TRBJ2-2; tentative D call: TRBD2 (5 bases). The germline CDR1 and CDR2 sequences are LGHNA and YNFKEQ. CDR3 size: 16 residues. Trimming left V 2 bases short and J 0 bases short, with 10 bases between.

This clone was seen repeatedly, ten times or more. This chain links TRBV15 with TRBJ1-2; TRBD1 matches at 7 bases. V was clipped by 1 base and J by 6 bases; unmatched bases: 8. CDR3 size: 15 residues. Germline assignment: CDR1 LNHNV and CDR2 YYDKDF (reference sequence). The CDR3 loop is CATSRGENRGDGYTF. The CDR3 region has the DNA TGTGCCACCAGCAGAGGGGAGAACAGGGGAGATGGCTACACCTTC.

This clone has at least ten counts. J is TRBJ1-1 and V is TRBV19; 9 positions agree with TRBD1. Germline trimming cut 2 bases from V and 4 bases from J; bases unmatched to any gene: 5. CDR1 and CDR2 from the germline V gene are LNHDA and SQIVND (reference sequence). The CDR3 has 15 residues. CDR3 coding DNA: TGTGCCAGTAGTATAACAGGGGGCGGGGGCACTGAAGCTTTCTTT. Residues: CASSITGGGGTEAFF.

This clone was counted many times. The chain employs TRBV5-1 and TRBJ2-2; 9 nucleotides match TRBD1. CDR1 and CDR2 (germline): SGHRS, YFSETQ. CDR3 length: 16 residues. V dropped 0 bases and J dropped 5; count of bases not matched to a gene: 5. The CDR3 is CASSLVTQGATGELFF. CDR3 nucleotides: TGCGCCAGCAGCTTGGTGACACAGGGGGCGACCGGGGAGCTGTTTTTT. The whole variable domain, filled in from reference TRBV5-1 and TRBJ2-2, reads KAGVTQTPRYLIKTRGQQVTLSCSPISGHRSVSWYQQTPGQGLQFLFEYFSETQRNKGNFPGRFSGRQFSNSRSEMNVSTLELGDSALYLCASSLVTQGATGELFFGEGSRLTVL.